This paragraph covers one TCR beta chain sequence. This entry is derived from a study of cytomegalovirus exposure and HLA in healthy donors. PCR employed 60 Vbeta and 13 Jbeta primers. The data were produced by immunoSEQ multiplex PCR, yet TCRdb's version contains in-frame clones alone and is incomplete. The data show 150,000 to 200,000 clones, with around 83% seen just once and around 4.1% held by the top ten. The CDR3 totals 14 residues. Germline lookup yields CDR1 GTSNPN and CDR2 SVGIG (reference sequence). V lost 2 bases and J 5 bases, leaving 13 bases between the germline ends. The gene calls are TRBV30 and TRBJ1-5; TRBD1 is a possible D gene (5 bases). Sequencing used PBMCs. This receptor was identified in a man aged 50 or older in good health and CMV-seropositive. Written as DNA, the CDR3 is TGTGCCTGGAGTCCCGGGGGGGGAGATCAGCCCCAGCATTTT. As protein: CAWSPGGGDQPQHF.